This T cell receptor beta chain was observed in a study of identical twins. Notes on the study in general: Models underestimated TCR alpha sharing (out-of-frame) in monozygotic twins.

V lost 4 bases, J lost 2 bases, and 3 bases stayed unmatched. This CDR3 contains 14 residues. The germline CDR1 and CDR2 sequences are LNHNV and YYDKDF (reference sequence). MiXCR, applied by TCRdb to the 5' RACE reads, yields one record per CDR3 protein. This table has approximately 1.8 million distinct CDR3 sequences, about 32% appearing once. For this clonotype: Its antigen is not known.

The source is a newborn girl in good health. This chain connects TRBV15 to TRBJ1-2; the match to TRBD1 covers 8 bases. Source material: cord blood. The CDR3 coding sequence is TGTGCCACCAGCACCCGGGACAGGAACTATGGCTACACCTTC. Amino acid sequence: CATSTRDRNYGYTF. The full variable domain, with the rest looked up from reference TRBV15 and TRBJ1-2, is DAMVIQNPRYQVTQFGKPVTLSCSQTLNHNVMYWYQQKSSQAPKLLFHYYDKDFNNEADTPDNFQSRRPNTSFCFLDIRSPGLGDTAMYLCATSTRDRNYGYTFGSGTRLTVV.